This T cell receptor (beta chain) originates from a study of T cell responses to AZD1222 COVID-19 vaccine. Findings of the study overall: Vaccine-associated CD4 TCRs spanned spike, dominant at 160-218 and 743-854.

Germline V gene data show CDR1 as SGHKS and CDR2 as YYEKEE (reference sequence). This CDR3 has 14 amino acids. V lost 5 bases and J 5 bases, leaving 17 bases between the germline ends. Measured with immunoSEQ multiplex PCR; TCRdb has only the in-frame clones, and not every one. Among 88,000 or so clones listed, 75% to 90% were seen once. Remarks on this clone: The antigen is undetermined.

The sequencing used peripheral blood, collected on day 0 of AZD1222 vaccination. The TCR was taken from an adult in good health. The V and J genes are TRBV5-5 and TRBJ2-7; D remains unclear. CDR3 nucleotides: TGTGCCAGCAGTCCACGGACCATAATAGACGAGCAGTACTTC. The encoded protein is CASSPRTIIDEQYF.